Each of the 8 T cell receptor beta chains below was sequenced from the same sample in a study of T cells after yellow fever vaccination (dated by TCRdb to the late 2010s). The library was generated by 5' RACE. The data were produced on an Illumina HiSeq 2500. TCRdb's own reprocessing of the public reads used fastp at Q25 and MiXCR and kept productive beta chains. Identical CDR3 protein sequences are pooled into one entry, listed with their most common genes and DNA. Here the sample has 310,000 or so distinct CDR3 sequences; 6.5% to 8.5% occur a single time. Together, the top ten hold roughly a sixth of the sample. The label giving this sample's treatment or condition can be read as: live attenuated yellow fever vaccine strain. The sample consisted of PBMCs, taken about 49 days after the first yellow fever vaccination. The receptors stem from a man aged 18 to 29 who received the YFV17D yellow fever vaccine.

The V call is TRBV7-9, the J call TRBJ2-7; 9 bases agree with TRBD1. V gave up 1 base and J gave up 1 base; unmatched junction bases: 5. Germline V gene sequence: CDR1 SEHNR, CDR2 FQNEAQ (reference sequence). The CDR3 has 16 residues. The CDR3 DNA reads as TGTGCCAGCAGCTTAGGGGGGACAGGGCAATCCTACGAGCAGTACTTC. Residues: CASSLGGTGQSYEQYF.

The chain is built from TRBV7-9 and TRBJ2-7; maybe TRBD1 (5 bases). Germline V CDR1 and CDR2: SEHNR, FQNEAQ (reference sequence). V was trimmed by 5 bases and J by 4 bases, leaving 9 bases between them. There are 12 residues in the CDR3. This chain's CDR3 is CASSRRQYEQYF. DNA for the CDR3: TGTGCCAGCAGCCGTAGACAGTACGAGCAGTACTTC.

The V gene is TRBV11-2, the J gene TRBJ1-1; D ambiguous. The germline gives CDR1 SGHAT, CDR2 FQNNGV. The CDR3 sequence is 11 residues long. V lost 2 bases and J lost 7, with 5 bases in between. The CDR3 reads CASSLSREAFF. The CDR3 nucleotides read TGTGCCAGCAGCTTATCGCGTGAAGCTTTCTTT.

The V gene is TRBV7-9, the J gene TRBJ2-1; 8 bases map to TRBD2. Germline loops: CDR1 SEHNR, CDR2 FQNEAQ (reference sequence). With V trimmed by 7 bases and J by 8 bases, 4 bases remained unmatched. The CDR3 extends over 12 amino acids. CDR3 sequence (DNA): TGTGCCAGCACGGGGGGGCGGGATGAGCAGTTCTTC. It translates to CASTGGRDEQFF.

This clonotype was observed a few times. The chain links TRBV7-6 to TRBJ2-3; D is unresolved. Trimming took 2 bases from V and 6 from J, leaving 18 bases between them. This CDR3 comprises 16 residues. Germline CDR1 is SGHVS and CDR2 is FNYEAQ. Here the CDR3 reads CASSLLAVNQFDTQYF. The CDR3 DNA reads TGTGCCAGCAGCTTATTGGCCGTTAATCAGTTTGATACGCAGTATTTT. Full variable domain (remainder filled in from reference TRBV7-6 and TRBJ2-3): GAGVSQSPRYKVTKRGQDVALRCDPISGHVSLYWYRQALGQGPEFLTYFNYEAQQDKSGLPNDRFSAERPEGSISTLTIQRTEQRDSAMYRCASSLLAVNQFDTQYFGPGTRLTVL.

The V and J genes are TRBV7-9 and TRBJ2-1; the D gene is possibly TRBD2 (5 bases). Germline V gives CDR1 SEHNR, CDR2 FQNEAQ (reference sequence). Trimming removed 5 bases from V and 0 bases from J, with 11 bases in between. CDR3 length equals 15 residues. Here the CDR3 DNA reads TGTGCCAGCAGCCGGGGATTTACCTCCTACAATGAGCAGTTCTTC. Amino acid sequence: CASSRGFTSYNEQFF. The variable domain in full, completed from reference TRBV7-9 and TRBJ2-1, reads DTGVSQNPRHKITKRGQNVTFRCDPISEHNRLYWYRQTLGQGPEFLTYFQNEAQLEKSRLLSDRFSAERPKGSFSTLEIQRTEQGDSAMYLCASSRGFTSYNEQFFGPGTRLTVL.

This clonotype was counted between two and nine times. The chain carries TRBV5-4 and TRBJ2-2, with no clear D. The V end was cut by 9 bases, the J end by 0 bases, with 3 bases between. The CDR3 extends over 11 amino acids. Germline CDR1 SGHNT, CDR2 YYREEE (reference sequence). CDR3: CATSNTGELFF. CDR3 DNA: TGTGCCACCTCGAACACCGGGGAGCTGTTTTTT.

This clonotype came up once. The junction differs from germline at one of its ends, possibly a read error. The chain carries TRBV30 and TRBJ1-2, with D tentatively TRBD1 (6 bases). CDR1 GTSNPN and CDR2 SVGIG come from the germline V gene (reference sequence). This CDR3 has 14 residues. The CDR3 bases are TGTGCCTGGAGTGTACAGGGACGTAACTGTGGCTACACCTTC. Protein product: CAWSVQGRNCGYTF. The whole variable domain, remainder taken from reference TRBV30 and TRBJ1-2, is SQTIHQWPATLVQPVGSPLSLECTVEGTSNPNLYWYRQAAGRGLQLLFYSVGIGQISSEVPQNLSASRPQDRQFILSSKKLLLSDSGFYLCAWSVQGRNCGYTFGSGTRLTVV.